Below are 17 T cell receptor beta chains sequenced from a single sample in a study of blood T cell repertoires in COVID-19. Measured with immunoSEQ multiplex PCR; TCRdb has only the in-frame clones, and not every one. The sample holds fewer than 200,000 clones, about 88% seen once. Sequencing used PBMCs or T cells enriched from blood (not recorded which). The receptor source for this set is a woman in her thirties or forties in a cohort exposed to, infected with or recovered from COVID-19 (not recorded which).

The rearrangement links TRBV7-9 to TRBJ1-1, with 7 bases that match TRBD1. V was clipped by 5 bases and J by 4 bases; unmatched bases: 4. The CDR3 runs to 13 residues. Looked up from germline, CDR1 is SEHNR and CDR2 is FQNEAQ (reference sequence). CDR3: CASSLQGTTEAFF. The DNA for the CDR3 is TGTGCCAGCAGCCTACAGGGGACCACTGAAGCTTTCTTT. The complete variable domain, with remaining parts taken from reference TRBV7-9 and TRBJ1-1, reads DTGVSQNPRHKITKRGQNVTFRCDPISEHNRLYWYRQTLGQGPEFLTYFQNEAQLEKSRLLSDRFSAERPKGSFSTLEIQRTEQGDSAMYLCASSLQGTTEAFFGQGTRLTVV.

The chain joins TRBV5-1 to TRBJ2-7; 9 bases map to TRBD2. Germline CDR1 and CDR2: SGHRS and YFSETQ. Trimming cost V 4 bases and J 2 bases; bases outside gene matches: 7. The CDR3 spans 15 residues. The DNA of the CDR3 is TGCGCCAGCAGCCCGCGCGGGGGGGGGACCTACGAGCAGTACTTC. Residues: CASSPRGGGTYEQYF.

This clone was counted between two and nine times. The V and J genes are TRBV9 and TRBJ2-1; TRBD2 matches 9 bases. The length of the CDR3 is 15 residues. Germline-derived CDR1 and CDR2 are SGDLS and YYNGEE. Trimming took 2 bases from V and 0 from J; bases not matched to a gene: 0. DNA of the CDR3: TGTGCCAGCAGCGTTAGCGGGAGCTCCTACAATGAGCAGTTCTTC. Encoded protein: CASSVSGSSYNEQFF.

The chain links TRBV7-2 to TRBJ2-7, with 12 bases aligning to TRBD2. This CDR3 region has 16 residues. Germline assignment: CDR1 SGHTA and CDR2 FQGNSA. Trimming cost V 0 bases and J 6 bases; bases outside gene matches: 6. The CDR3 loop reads CASSLAKLAGGGEQYF. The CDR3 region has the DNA TGTGCCAGCAGCTTAGCGAAACTAGCGGGAGGCGGCGAGCAGTACTTC.

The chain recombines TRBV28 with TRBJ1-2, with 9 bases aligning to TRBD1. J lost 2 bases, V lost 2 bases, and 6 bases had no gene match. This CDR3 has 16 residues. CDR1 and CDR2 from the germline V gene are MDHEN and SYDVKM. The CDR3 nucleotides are TGTGCCAGCAGTTTACCAGGACAGGGGAGGAACTATGGCTACACCTTC. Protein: CASSLPGQGRNYGYTF.

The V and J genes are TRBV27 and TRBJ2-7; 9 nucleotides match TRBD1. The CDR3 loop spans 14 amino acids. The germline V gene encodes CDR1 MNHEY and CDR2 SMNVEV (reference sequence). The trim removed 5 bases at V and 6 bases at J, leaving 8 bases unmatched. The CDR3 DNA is TGTGCCAGCAGTCTTGGGACAGGGAGCCGCGAGCAGTACTTC. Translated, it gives CASSLGTGSREQYF.

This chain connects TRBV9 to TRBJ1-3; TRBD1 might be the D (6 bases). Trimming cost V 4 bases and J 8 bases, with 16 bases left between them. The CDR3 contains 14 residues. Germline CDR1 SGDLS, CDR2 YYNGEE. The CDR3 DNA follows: TGTGCCAGCAGCCAATCTACAGGGAGTCACACCATATATTTT. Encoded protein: CASSQSTGSHTIYF.

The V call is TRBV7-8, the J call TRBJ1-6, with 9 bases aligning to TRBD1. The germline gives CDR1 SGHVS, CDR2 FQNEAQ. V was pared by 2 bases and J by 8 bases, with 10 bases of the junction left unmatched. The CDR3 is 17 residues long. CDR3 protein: CASSLYGQGLVDSPLHF. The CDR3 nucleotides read TGTGCCAGCAGCTTATATGGACAGGGGCTTGTTGATTCACCCCTCCACTTT.

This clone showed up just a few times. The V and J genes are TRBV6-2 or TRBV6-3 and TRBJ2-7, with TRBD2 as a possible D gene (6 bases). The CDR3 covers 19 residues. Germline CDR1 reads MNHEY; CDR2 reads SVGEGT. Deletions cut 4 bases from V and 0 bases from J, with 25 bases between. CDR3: CASSSRTTYIPTNSYEQYF. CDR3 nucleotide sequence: TGTGCCAGCAGTTCCCGGACTACCTATATCCCCACGAACTCCTACGAGCAGTACTTC.

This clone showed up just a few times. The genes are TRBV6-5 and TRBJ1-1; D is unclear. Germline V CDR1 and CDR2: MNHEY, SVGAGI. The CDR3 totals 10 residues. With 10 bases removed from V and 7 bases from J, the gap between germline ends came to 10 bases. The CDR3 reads CATRQLEAFF. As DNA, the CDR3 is TGTGCCACACGACAACTTGAAGCTTTCTTT.

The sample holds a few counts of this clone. CDR3 in DNA: TGTGCCAGCAGGACAGGTGGTACCGACTCTGGAAACACCATATATTTT. Translated: CASRTGGTDSGNTIYF. This chain connects TRBV6-4 to TRBJ1-3, with D tentatively TRBD1 (6 bases). This CDR3 has 16 amino acids. The germline gives CDR1 MRHNA, CDR2 SNTAGT. The V gene lost 6 bases and the J gene lost 0 bases, with 15 bases spanning the gap.

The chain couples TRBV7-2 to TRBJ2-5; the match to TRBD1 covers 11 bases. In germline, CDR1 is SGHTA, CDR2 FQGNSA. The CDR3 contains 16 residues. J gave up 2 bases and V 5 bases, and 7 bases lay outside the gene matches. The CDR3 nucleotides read TGTGCCAGCAGCCGGACAGGGGGCGACTCGCAAGAGACCCAGTACTTC. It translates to CASSRTGGDSQETQYF.

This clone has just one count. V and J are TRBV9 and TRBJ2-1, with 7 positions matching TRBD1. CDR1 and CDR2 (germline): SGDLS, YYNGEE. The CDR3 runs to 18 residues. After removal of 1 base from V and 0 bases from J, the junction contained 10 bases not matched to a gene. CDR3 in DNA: TGTGCCAGCAGCGTAATTCCGACAGGGAAGGGCTCCTACAATGAGCAGTTCTTC. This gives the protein CASSVIPTGKGSYNEQFF.

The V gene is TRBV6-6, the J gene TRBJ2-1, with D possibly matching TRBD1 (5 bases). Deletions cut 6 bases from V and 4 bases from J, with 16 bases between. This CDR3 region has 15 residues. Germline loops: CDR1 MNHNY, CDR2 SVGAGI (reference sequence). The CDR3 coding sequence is TGTGCCAGCAGCAACACTGAGCAGGGTTACAATGAGCAGTTCTTC. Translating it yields CASSNTEQGYNEQFF.

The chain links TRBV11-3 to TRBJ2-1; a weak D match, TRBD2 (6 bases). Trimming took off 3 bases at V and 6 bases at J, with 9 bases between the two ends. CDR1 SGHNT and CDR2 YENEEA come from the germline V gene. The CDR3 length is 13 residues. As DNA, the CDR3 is TGTGCCAGCAGCTTCACTAGCTCCAATGAGCAGTTCTTC. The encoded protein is CASSFTSSNEQFF.

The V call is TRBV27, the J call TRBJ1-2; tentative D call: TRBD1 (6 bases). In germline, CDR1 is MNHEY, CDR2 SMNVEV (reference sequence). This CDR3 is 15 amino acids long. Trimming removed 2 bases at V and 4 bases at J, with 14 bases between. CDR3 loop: CASSLRQGFGYGYTF. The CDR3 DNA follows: TGTGCCAGCAGTTTAAGGCAGGGGTTTGGCTATGGCTACACCTTC.

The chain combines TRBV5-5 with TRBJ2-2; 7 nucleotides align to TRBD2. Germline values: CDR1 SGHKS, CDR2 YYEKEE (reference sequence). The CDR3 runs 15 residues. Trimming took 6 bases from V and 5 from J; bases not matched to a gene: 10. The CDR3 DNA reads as TGTGCCAGCATCCCCTTGGGGGGGTTAACCGGGGAGCTGTTTTTT. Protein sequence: CASIPLGGLTGELFF.